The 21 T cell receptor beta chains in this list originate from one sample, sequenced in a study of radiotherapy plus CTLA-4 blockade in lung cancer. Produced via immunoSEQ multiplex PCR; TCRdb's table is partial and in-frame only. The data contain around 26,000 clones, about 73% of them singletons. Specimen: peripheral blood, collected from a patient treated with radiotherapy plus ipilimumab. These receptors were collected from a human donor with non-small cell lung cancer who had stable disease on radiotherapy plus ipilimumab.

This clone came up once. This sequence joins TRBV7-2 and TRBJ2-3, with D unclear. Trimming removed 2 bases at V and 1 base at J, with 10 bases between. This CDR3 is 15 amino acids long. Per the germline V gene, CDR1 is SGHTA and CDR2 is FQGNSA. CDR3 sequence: CASSLLVPRTDTQYF. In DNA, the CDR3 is TGTGCCAGCAGCTTATTAGTGCCCCGCACAGATACGCAGTATTTT.

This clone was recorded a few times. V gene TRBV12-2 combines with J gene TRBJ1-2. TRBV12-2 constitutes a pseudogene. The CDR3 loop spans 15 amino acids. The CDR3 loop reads CASRSMSLRTYGYTF. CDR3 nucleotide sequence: TGTGCAAGTCGCTCGATGTCTTTAAGGACCTATGGCTACACCTTC.

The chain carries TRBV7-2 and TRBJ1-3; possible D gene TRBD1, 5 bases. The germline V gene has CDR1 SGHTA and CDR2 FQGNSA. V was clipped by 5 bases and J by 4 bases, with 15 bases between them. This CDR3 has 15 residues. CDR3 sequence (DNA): TGTGCCAGCAGCACAGGCAGCTCGGGGGGAAACACCATATATTTT. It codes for CASSTGSSGGNTIYF.

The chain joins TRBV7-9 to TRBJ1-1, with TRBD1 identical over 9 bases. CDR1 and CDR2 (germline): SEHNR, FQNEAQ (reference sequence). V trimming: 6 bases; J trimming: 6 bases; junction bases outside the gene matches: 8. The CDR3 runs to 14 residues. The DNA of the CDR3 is TGTGCCAGCAGACCAGACAGGGGGGGATCTGAAGCTTTCTTT. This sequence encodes CASRPDRGGSEAFF.

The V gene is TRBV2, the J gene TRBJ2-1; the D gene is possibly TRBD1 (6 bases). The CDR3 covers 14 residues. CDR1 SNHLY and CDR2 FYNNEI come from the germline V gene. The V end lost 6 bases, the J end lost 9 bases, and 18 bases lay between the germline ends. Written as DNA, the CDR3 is TGTGCCAGCAGAGAAACCCAGGTGGGGGCTGAGCAGTTCTTC. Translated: CASRETQVGAEQFF.

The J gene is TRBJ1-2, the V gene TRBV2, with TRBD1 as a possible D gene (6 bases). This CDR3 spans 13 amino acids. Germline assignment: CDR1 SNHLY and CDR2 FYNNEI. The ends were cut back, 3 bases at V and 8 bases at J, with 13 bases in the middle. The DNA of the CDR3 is TGTGCCAGCAGTGACAGGGCAGGGGACGGCTACACCTTC. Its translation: CASSDRAGDGYTF. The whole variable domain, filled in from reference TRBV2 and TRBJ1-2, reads EPEVTQTPSHQVTQMGQEVILRCVPISNHLYFYWYRQILGQKVEFLVSFYNNEISEKSEIFDDQFSVERPDGSNFTLKIRSTKLEDSAMYFCASSDRAGDGYTFGSGTRLTVV.

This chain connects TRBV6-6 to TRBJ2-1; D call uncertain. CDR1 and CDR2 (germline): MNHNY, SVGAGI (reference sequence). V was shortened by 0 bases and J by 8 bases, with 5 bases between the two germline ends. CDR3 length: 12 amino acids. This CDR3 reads CASSYSGHEQFF. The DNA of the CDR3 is TGTGCCAGCAGTTACTCGGGCCATGAGCAGTTCTTC.

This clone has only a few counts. CDR3 protein: CASSGSGRSYNEQFF. In DNA form, the CDR3 reads TGTGCCAGCAGCGGTAGCGGGAGGTCCTACAATGAGCAGTTCTTC. The chain employs TRBV7-9 and TRBJ2-1; 10 bases match TRBD2. V dropped 5 bases and J dropped 1; count of bases not matched to a gene: 2. CDR1 and CDR2 (germline): SEHNR, FQNEAQ (reference sequence). The CDR3 spans 15 residues.

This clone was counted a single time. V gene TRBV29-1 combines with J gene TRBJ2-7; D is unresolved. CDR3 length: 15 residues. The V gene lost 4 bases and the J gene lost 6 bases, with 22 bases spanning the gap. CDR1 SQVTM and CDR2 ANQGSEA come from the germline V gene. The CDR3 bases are TGCAGCGTTGGCTTGGGCGGCGGCTCTTTTATCGAGCAGTACTTC. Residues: CSVGLGGGSFIEQYF.

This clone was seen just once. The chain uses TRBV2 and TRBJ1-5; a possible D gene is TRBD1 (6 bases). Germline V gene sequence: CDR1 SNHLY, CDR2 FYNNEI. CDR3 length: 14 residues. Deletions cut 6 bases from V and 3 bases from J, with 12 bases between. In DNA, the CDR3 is TGTGCCAGCAGCAAAGGGGGGTACAATCAGCCCCAGCATTTT. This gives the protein CASSKGGYNQPQHF.

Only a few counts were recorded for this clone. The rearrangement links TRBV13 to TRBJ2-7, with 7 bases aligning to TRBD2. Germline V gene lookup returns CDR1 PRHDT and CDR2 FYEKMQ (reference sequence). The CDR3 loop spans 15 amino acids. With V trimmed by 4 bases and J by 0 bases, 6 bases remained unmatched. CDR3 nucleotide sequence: TGTGCCAGCAGCTCGGGGGGTAGTAGCTCCTACGAGCAGTACTTC. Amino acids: CASSSGGSSSYEQYF.

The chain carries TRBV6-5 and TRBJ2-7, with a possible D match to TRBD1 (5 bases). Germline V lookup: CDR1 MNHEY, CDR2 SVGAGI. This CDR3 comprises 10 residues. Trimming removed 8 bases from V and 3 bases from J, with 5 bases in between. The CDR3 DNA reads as TGTGCCAGCGGACACTACGAGCAGTACTTC. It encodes CASGHYEQYF.

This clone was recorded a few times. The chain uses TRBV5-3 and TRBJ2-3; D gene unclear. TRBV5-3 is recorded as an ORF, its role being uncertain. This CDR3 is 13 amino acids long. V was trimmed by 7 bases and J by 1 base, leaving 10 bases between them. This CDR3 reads CARFRPRTDTQYF. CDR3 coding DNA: TGTGCCAGATTCCGCCCCCGCACAGATACGCAGTATTTT.

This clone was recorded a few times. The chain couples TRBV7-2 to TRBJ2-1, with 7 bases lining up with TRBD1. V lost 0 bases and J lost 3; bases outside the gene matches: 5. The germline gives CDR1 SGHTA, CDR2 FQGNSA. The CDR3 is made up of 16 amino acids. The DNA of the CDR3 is TGTGCCAGCAGCTTAGCGGCAGCAGGGGGCTACAATGAGCAGTTCTTC. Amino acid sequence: CASSLAAAGGYNEQFF.

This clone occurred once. Here the CDR3 DNA reads TGTGCCAGCAGTGAAGCGCTATCTGTGGGACTAGCGGGCGGGGAACTAGCCAAAAACATTCAGTACTTC. Encoded protein: CASSEALSVGLAGGELAKNIQYF. V is TRBV2 and J is TRBJ2-4, with 12 bases matching TRBD2. V lost 0 bases to trimming and J lost 0 bases; unmatched junction nucleotides: 18. The germline gives CDR1 SNHLY, CDR2 FYNNEI. The CDR3 consists of 23 residues.

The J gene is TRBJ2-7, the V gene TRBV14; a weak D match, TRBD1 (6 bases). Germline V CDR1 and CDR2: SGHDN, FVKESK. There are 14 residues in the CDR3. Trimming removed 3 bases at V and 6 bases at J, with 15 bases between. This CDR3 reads CASSHGTGWTEQYF. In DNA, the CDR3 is TGTGCCAGCAGCCACGGTACAGGGTGGACCGAGCAGTACTTC.

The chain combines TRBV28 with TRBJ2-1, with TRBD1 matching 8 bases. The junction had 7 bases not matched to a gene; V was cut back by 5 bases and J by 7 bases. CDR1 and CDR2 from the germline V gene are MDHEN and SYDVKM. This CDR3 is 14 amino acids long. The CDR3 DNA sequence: TGTGCCAGCAGTCAGATCAGGGGGCGGAATGAGCAGTTCTTC. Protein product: CASSQIRGRNEQFF.

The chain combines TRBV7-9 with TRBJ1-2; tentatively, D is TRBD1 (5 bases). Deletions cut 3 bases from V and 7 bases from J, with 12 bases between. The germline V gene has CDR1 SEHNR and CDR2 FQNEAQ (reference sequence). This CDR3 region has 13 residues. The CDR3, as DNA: TGTGCCAGCAGCTTTTCAGGGCCGGGTGGCTACACCTTC. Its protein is CASSFSGPGGYTF. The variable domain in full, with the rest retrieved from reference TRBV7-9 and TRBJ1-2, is DTGVSQNPRHKITKRGQNVTFRCDPISEHNRLYWYRQTLGQGPEFLTYFQNEAQLEKSRLLSDRFSAERPKGSFSTLEIQRTEQGDSAMYLCASSFSGPGGYTFGSGTRLTVV.

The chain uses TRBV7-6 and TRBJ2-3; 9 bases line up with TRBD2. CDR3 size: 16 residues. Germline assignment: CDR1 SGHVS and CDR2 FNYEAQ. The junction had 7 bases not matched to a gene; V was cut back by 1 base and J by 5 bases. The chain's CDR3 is CASSLELAGTGDTQYF. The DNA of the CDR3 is TGTGCCAGCAGCTTAGAGCTAGCGGGAACCGGAGATACGCAGTATTTT. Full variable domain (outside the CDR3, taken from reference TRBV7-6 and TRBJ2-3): GAGVSQSPRYKVTKRGQDVALRCDPISGHVSLYWYRQALGQGPEFLTYFNYEAQQDKSGLPNDRFSAERPEGSISTLTIQRTEQRDSAMYRCASSLELAGTGDTQYFGPGTRLTVL.

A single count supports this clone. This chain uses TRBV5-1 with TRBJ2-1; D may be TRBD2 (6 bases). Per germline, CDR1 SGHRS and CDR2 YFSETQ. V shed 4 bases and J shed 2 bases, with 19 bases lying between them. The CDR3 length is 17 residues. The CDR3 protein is CASSPGLRRSTYNEQFF. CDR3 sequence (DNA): TGCGCCAGCAGCCCTGGACTAAGAAGATCAACCTACAATGAGCAGTTCTTC.

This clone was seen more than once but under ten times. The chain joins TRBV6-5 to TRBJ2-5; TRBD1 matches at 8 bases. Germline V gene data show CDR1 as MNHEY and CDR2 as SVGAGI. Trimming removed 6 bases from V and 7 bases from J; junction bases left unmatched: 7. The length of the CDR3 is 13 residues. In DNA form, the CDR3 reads TGTGCCAGCAGCTACGGACAGGGAAGGACCCAGTACTTC. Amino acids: CASSYGQGRTQYF.